This T cell receptor beta chain was profiled in a study of blood T cell repertoires in COVID-19. Study background: T cells, B-cell-depleted T cells, or PBMCs provided the cDNA or gDNA that served as material.

Deletions cut 4 bases from V and 5 bases from J, with 17 bases between. The CDR3 consists of 15 residues. Germline CDR1 SQVTM, CDR2 ANQGSEA. The method was immunoSEQ multiplex PCR; TCRdb's version includes in-frame clones alone and lacks a portion of them. This sample carries about 220,000 clones, approximately 85% of them seen once, and the ten largest clones take about 2.5%. The TCR sequence derives from a woman between 65 and 79 years old with COVID-19, enrolled during active disease. The source material was peripheral blood. This sequence joins TRBV29-1 and TRBJ1-4; D perhaps matches TRBD1 (6 bases). This CDR3 is CSVARGSKGNEKLFF. DNA of the CDR3: TGCAGCGTTGCGAGGGGGTCAAAGGGGAATGAAAAACTGTTTTTT.